Following are 20 T cell receptor beta chains from one sample sequenced in a study of post-analysis software for immune sequencing data. Study results and limitations: Comparison of patients with controls showed a handful of TRBV segments more frequent in patients, TRBV5-6, TRBV5-1 and TRBV20-1 among them.

These receptors' antigens are unknown. Unique molecular identifiers tagged the TCR beta cDNA libraries. Using its own MiXCR run on the PCR reads, TCRdb lists one record per CDR3 protein. The table records 820,000 or so distinct CDR3 sequences, 53% of them present only once. Sequencing input: blood. The receptors originated from a girl between 5 and 17 years old with multiple sclerosis.

This clonotype was seen many times. A junction end diverges from the germline sequence, so it may reflect a read error. The chain joins TRBV13 to TRBJ1-6, with 8 positions matching TRBD1. The CDR3 contains 15 residues. The germline gives CDR1 PRHDT, CDR2 FYEKMQ (reference sequence). Here the CDR3 reads CASSVGQGGHSPLHF. As DNA, the CDR3 is TGTGCCAGCAGCGTAGGACAGGGAGGGCATTCACCCCTCCACTTT.

The V gene is TRBV3-1, the J gene TRBJ1-5, with 8 bases identical to TRBD1. CDR3 length: 17 residues. Germline values: CDR1 LGHDT, CDR2 YNNKEL (reference sequence). After removal of 0 bases from V and 2 bases from J, the junction contained 6 bases not matched to a gene. The CDR3 region is CASSQDPRGRRNQPQHF. As DNA, the CDR3 is TGTGCCAGCAGCCAAGATCCCAGGGGGCGACGCAATCAGCCCCAGCATTTT.

This clonotype was counted a few times. The chain recombines TRBV29-1 with TRBJ2-5, with D perhaps TRBD2 (6 bases). The J call is in doubt because the DNA end fits TRBJ2-7 better. There are 13 residues in the CDR3. The germline V gene encodes CDR1 SQVTM and CDR2 ANQGSEA. The CDR3, as DNA: TGCAGCGTTGGGGGACTTTACTCCTACGAGCAGTACTTC. Translated: CSVGGLYSYEQYF.

This clonotype was recorded a few times. The CDR3 reads CASSRNPTQTRGNEQFF. In DNA form, the CDR3 reads TGCGCCAGCAGCCGAAACCCCACTCAAACCAGGGGAAATGAGCAGTTCTTC. The genes are TRBV5-1 and TRBJ2-1, with a possible D match to TRBD1 (6 bases). The germline V and J ends were trimmed by 4 bases and 7 bases, with 24 bases remaining between them. This CDR3 comprises 17 residues. In germline, CDR1 is SGHRS, CDR2 YFSETQ.

This clonotype was recorded a few times. The V gene is TRBV7-9, the J gene TRBJ2-3, with D unclear. Germline V gene data show CDR1 as SEHNR and CDR2 as FQNEAQ (reference sequence). The CDR3 consists of 13 residues. Trimming stripped 1 base from V and 6 bases from J, with 8 bases between. The CDR3 nucleotides are TGTGCCAGCAGCTTAGACCCCGAGGATACGCAGTATTTT. Its protein product is CASSLDPEDTQYF.

This chain connects TRBV12-3 or TRBV12-4 to TRBJ2-7; TRBD1 aligns across 9 bases. There are 16 residues in the CDR3. V shed 3 bases, J shed 2 bases, and the junction held 8 bases outside the gene matches. Here the CDR3 DNA reads TGTGCCAGCAGTTTGTTCCGGACAGGGGACACCTACGAGCAGTACTTC. This gives the protein CASSLFRTGDTYEQYF.

This clonotype was picked up a small number of times. The rearrangement uses TRBV20-1 and TRBJ2-7; D could derive from TRBD1 or TRBD2 (5 bases each). The J call may be incorrect, as the DNA end agrees better with TRBJ2-5. CDR3 length: 14 amino acids. The V gene's germline CDR1 is DFQATT and CDR2 SNEGSKA (reference sequence). This CDR3 is CSARDPGRDETQYF. The CDR3 DNA is TGCAGTGCTAGAGATCCGGGACGGGATGAGACCCAGTACTTC.

This clonotype was seen a few times. V gene TRBV29-1 combines with J gene TRBJ2-3, with 8 bases matching TRBD2. From germline, CDR1 is SQVTM and CDR2 ANQGSEA. The CDR3 contains 15 residues. Trimming took 2 bases from V and 5 from J; bases not matched to a gene: 9. The CDR3 loop is CSVELGSGSGDTQYF. The CDR3 DNA reads TGCAGCGTTGAATTAGGGAGCGGGAGCGGAGATACGCAGTATTTT.

The V and J genes are TRBV5-1 and TRBJ1-2; D gene uncertain. V lost 4 bases to trimming and J lost 2 bases, with 9 bases between them. The CDR3 runs 13 residues. Germline values: CDR1 SGHRS, CDR2 YFSETQ. The CDR3 DNA sequence: TGCGCCAGCAGCACCACAGTGAACTATGGCTACACCTTC. Amino acids: CASSTTVNYGYTF. Based on the CDR3 plus reference TRBV5-1 and TRBJ1-2, the full variable domain is KAGVTQTPRYLIKTRGQQVTLSCSPISGHRSVSWYQQTPGQGLQFLFEYFSETQRNKGNFPGRFSGRQFSNSRSEMNVSTLELGDSALYLCASSTTVNYGYTFGSGTRLTVV.

This clonotype was picked up a small number of times. CDR3 loop: CSATPTGRDAQPQHF. CDR3 DNA sequence: TGCAGTGCGACACCTACGGGAAGGGACGCCCAGCCCCAGCATTTT. The chain couples TRBV20-1 to TRBJ1-5, with D perhaps TRBD1 (5 bases). Per germline, CDR1 DFQATT and CDR2 SNEGSKA (reference sequence). This CDR3 region has 15 residues. The V and J ends lost 6 bases and 7 bases respectively, with 22 bases between them.

V gene TRBV20-1 combines with J gene TRBJ2-6; the D gene is possibly TRBD2 (6 bases). Trimming left V 5 bases short and J 0 bases short, with 14 bases between. From germline, CDR1 is DFQATT and CDR2 SNEGSKA (reference sequence). CDR3 length: 16 amino acids. CDR3 loop: CSAPPLGGSGANVLTF. The CDR3 nucleotides are TGCAGTGCTCCCCCCTTGGGGGGCTCTGGGGCCAACGTCCTGACTTTC.

CDR3: CSVETAAARGEQFF. Written as DNA, the CDR3 is TGCAGCGTTGAAACAGCGGCAGCGCGTGGTGAGCAGTTCTTC. The chain couples TRBV29-1 to TRBJ2-1, with D perhaps TRBD2 (5 bases). Germline V gene lookup returns CDR1 SQVTM and CDR2 ANQGSEA. The CDR3 is made up of 14 amino acids. Trimming pared 2 bases from V and 9 bases from J, leaving 17 bases between.

The chain couples TRBV27 to TRBJ2-5; no definite D call. The V gene's germline CDR1 is MNHEY and CDR2 SMNVEV (reference sequence). The length of the CDR3 is 14 residues. V lost 0 bases to trimming and J lost 2 bases, with 7 bases between them. The CDR3 nucleotides read TGTGCCAGCAGTTTATCACCTCGACAAGAGACCCAGTACTTC. This translates into CASSLSPRQETQYF.

In its sample, this clonotype was seen once. The rearrangement uses TRBV29-1 and TRBJ2-1; D remains ambiguous. The germline V gene encodes CDR1 SQVTM and CDR2 ANQGSEA. V was pared by 7 bases and J by 8 bases, with 9 bases between. The CDR3 covers 10 residues. For the CDR3, the DNA is TGCAGCGGGGGTGGCGATGAGCAGTTCTTC. This gives the protein CSGGGDEQFF.

The chain links TRBV27 to TRBJ1-1, with 8 bases identical to TRBD1. This CDR3 is 15 amino acids long. Unmatched junction bases numbered 8, after V lost 3 bases and J lost 5 bases. The germline V gene encodes CDR1 MNHEY and CDR2 SMNVEV (reference sequence). Written as DNA, the CDR3 is TGTGCCAGCAGTTTGCTACAGGGGGGGAAGACTGAAGCTTTCTTT. Residues: CASSLLQGGKTEAFF.

This clonotype was counted between two and nine times. The rearrangement uses TRBV20-1 and TRBJ2-5; D perhaps matches TRBD1 (6 bases). Germline loops: CDR1 DFQATT, CDR2 SNEGSKA (reference sequence). The V and J ends lost 3 bases and 5 bases respectively, with 13 bases between them. The CDR3 is 13 amino acids. Here the CDR3 reads CSARGHLGETQYF. The CDR3 nucleotides read TGCAGTGCTAGGGGACACCTTGGGGAGACCCAGTACTTC.

The J gene is TRBJ2-2, the V gene TRBV7-7; no clear D. V shed 3 bases and J shed 5 bases, with 19 bases lying between them. The CDR3 consists of 17 residues. Germline V gene lookup returns CDR1 SSHAT and CDR2 FNYEAQ (reference sequence). CDR3 bases: TGTGCCAGCAGCTTGAGGAGCGCCTCCTTTGTAACCGGGGAGCTGTTTTTT. Translating gives CASSLRSASFVTGELFF. Complete variable domain (other parts from reference TRBV7-7 and TRBJ2-2): GAGVSQSPRYKVTKRGQDVTLRCDPISSHATLYWYQQALGQGPEFLTYFNYEAQPDKSGLPSDRFSAERPEGSISTLTIQRTEQRDSAMYRCASSLRSASFVTGELFFGEGSRLTVL.

The chain employs TRBV20-1 and TRBJ1-1; 8 bases line up with TRBD1. CDR1 and CDR2 (germline): DFQATT, SNEGSKA (reference sequence). This CDR3 region has 17 residues. With 3 bases clipped from V and 1 base from J, the junction kept 13 bases outside the gene matches. The CDR3 loop reads CSARKGGQGRTNTEAFF. The CDR3 nucleotides are TGCAGTGCTAGGAAGGGAGGACAGGGTCGGACGAACACTGAAGCTTTCTTT.

The genes are TRBV20-1 and TRBJ1-4; tentative D call: TRBD1 (5 bases). Germline V gene sequence: CDR1 DFQATT, CDR2 SNEGSKA (reference sequence). The CDR3 totals 16 residues. Trimming took off 3 bases at V and 0 bases at J, with 14 bases between the two ends. CDR3 bases: TGCAGTGCTAGGGTTGGGGCCGGGGCAACTAATGAAAAACTGTTTTTT. Amino acids: CSARVGAGATNEKLFF.

The chain has TRBV12-3 or TRBV12-4 and TRBJ2-1; maybe TRBD2 (6 bases). This CDR3 has 13 amino acids. V dropped 4 bases and J dropped 8 bases, with 12 bases sitting between them. CDR3 DNA sequence: TGTGCCAGCAGTTCTGGCGGGAAGGATGAGCAGTTCTTC. Protein product: CASSSGGKDEQFF.